The rows below give T cell receptor beta chains drawn from one sample of a study of blood T cell repertoires in COVID-19. Assay: immunoSEQ multiplex PCR; the TCRdb copy retains only in-frame clones and omits some. This sample has around 250,000 clones, with 86% found just once. Sequencing was done on a sample of peripheral blood. The receptor set was obtained from a woman aged 25 to 39 with active or convalescent COVID-19. Both conserved end residues are part of each CDR3. For some rows the clone size is stated as once, few or many, or as a class when expanded; others skip it.

clone size: -
V gene: TRBV19
J gene: TRBJ1-4
CDR3 protein: CASSIDRANEKLFF

clone size: -
V gene: TRBV5-6
J gene: TRBJ1-6
CDR3 protein: CASSLVPTGTPLHF

clone size: -
V gene: TRBV2
J gene: TRBJ2-1
CDR3 protein: CASKEAGGSYNEQFF

clone size: -
V gene: TRBV6-2/TRBV6-3
J gene: TRBJ1-5
CDR3 protein: CASSKPWGGSNQPQHF

clone size: -
V gene: TRBV28
J gene: TRBJ2-5
CDR3 protein: CASSLNTGGGETQYF

clone size: -
V gene: TRBV7-9
J gene: TRBJ2-7
CDR3 protein: CASSSGNEQYF

clone size: once
V gene: TRBV7-8
J gene: TRBJ2-3
CDR3 protein: CASSYVSAGVLTDTQYF

clone size: -
V gene: TRBV7-9
J gene: TRBJ1-2
CDR3 protein: CASSTIDGLNYGYTF

clone size: -
V gene: TRBV7-2
J gene: TRBJ2-4
CDR3 protein: CASSLAGQGTKNIQYF

clone size: once
V gene: TRBV3-1/TRBV3-2
J gene: TRBJ2-2
CDR3 protein: CASSLEGLAPNTGELFF

clone size: -
V gene: TRBV6-1
J gene: TRBJ1-2
CDR3 protein: CASSEAGRLHGYTF

clone size: -
V gene: TRBV24-1
J gene: TRBJ2-1
CDR3 protein: CATSDSDTSSYNEQFF

clone size: -
V gene: TRBV6-5
J gene: TRBJ2-2
CDR3 protein: CASSYEAQRGTGELFF

clone size: -
V gene: TRBV7-9
J gene: TRBJ2-7
CDR3 protein: CASSLSGDGGFNYEQYF

clone size: -
V gene: TRBV5-4
J gene: TRBJ2-3
CDR3 protein: CASSPLNFFFPDTQYF

clone size: -
V gene: TRBV5-1
J gene: TRBJ1-1
CDR3 protein: CASSDTFRDTRGENTEAFF

clone size: -
V gene: TRBV5-8
J gene: TRBJ1-2
CDR3 protein: CASKRWRDYGYTF

clone size: -
V gene: TRBV7-2
J gene: TRBJ1-1
CDR3 protein: CASSLELRGTGEAFF

clone size: -
V gene: TRBV6-2/TRBV6-3
J gene: TRBJ2-1
CDR3 protein: CASSLPGAEQFF

clone size: -
V gene: TRBV5-4
J gene: TRBJ2-1
CDR3 protein: CASSSRTSGGYNEQFF

clone size: -
V gene: TRBV24-1
J gene: TRBJ2-5
CDR3 protein: CATSGGTGAQLTQYF

clone size: once
V gene: TRBV13
J gene: TRBJ2-5
CDR3 protein: CASSLQGLAGGLQETQYF

clone size: -
V gene: TRBV2
J gene: TRBJ2-5
CDR3 protein: CASSEALGGVETQYF

clone size: few
V gene: TRBV6-6
J gene: TRBJ1-1
CDR3 protein: CASSYRRGETEAFF

clone size: -
V gene: TRBV9
J gene: TRBJ2-2
CDR3 protein: CASSSPRTTGWGELFF

clone size: once
V gene: TRBV30
J gene: TRBJ1-4
CDR3 protein: CAWSQGGAREKLFF

clone size: few
V gene: TRBV19
J gene: TRBJ2-7
CDR3 protein: CASSIAAVSSYEQYF

clone size: once
V gene: TRBV6-2/TRBV6-3
J gene: TRBJ2-1
CDR3 protein: CASSSLTSGKSYNEQFF

clone size: -
V gene: TRBV19
J gene: TRBJ1-5
CDR3 protein: CASSVSRGQGYQPQHF